Given below is one T cell receptor beta chain in context. The V end was cut by 2 bases, the J end by 3 bases, with 9 bases between. Germline V gene sequence: CDR1 SGDLS, CDR2 YYNGEE. The CDR3 covers 13 residues. Per the original methods: Estimation of nucleated cell counts was performed using reference gene primer amplification. The method was immunoSEQ multiplex PCR; TCRdb's version includes in-frame clones alone and lacks a portion of them. The DNA was the basis for D and trimming; V, J and clone size are from that table. Altogether about 79,000 clones are present, about 89% being singletons, with the ten largest covering approximately 15%. These data originate in a study of blood T cell repertoires in COVID-19.

Sequencing was done on a sample of peripheral blood. This TCR was sampled from a man aged 70 or older with active or convalescent COVID-19. This chain joins TRBV9 and TRBJ2-7; TRBD2 might be the D (5 bases). The CDR3 DNA reads TGTGCCAGCAGCGTGAGCGGACTCTACGAGCAGTACTTC. Translation gives CASSVSGLYEQYF.